This T cell receptor (beta chain) was identified in a study of shared clonotypes between healthy human individuals. Study-level findings and limits: Though the depth was large, rarefaction showed that sorted-subset sequencing was incomplete. When naive CD4 clonotypes were compared across a handful of donors, around 5% were shared. In having few donors, the study represented limited genetic and exposure-history diversity. Clonotype sharing among donors, it was expected, would be affected by sequencing depth.

Method: immunoSEQ multiplex PCR; TCRdb's copy keeps in-frame clones and lacks some. The repertoire holds 2 million to 2.5 million clones, with about 95% as singletons. Trimming cost V 10 bases and J 14 bases, with 17 bases left between them. Germline V gene data show CDR1 as LNHDA and CDR2 as SQIVND (reference sequence). CDR3 length equals 11 residues. To note about this clone: Its target is unknown.

CD45RO-negative cells were positively selected for CCR7, leaving out terminally differentiated effector memory CD45RA+ cells. The sample consisted of naive CD8+ T cells sorted from blood. The receptor's source is a man aged 18-30 years in good health. The V and J genes are TRBV19 and TRBJ1-4; D perhaps matches TRBD1 (5 bases). CDR3 sequence (DNA): TGTGCCACCCGGAGAGGGGATCGGCTGTTTTTT. Its translation: CATRRGDRLFF.